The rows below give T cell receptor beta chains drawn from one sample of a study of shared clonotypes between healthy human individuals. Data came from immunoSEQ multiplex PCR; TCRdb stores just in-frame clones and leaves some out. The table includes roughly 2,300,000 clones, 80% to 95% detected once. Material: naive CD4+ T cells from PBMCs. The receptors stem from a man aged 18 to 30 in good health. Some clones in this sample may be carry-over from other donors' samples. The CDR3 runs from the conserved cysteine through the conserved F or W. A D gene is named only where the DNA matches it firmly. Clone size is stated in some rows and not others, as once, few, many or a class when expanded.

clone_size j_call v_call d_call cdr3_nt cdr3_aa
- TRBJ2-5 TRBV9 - TGTGCCAGCAGCCTTACCGGGACTCGCGAGGAGACCCAGTACTTC CASSLTGTREETQYF
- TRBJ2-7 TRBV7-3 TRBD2 TGTGCCAGCAGCTTGGGGACTAGCGCCTCCGAGCAGTACTTC CASSLGTSASEQYF
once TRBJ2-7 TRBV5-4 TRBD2 TGTGCCAGCAGCCGGGACTATACCTACGAGCAGTACTTC CASSRDYTYEQYF
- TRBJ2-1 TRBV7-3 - TGTGCCAGCAGCTCCACGCCGAATAACAATGAGCAGTTCTTC CASSSTPNNNEQFF
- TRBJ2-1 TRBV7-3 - TGTGCCAGCAGCCCCGGGACTTCGTTGGTCTTC CASSPGTSLVF
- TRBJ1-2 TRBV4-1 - TGCGCCAGCAGCCCCCCGGGATCGGATTACTATGGCTACACCTTC CASSPPGSDYYGYTF
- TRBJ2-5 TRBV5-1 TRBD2 TGCGCCAGCAGCTTGGATAGCGGGAGGGAAGAGACCCAGTACTTC CASSLDSGREETQYF
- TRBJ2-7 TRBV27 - TGTGCCAGCACCCCTAATTTTTGGACAGAAGGCTACGAGCAGTACTTC CASTPNFWTEGYEQYF
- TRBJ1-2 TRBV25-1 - TGTGCCAGCAGGGGTACGGGGGTGCCTAACTATGGCTACACCTTC CASRGTGVPNYGYTF
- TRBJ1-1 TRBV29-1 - TGCAGCGTTGACCGATCGAACACTGAAGCTTTCTTT CSVDRSNTEAFF
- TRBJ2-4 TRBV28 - TGTGCCAGCTGGAACCTAGCCAAAAACATTCAGTACTTC CASWNLAKNIQYF
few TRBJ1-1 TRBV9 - TGTGCCAGCACCCCCCTCCCGACAGGAGACTCAGCTTTCTTT CASTPLPTGDSAFF
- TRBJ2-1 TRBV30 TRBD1 TGTGCCCGTGACGGGACAGGGCCCACCAATGAGCAGTTCTTC CARDGTGPTNEQFF
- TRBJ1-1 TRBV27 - TGTGCCAGCAGATGGGCAGGGACGAACACTGAAGCTTTCTTT CASRWAGTNTEAFF
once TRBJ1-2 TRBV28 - TGTGCCAGCAGTTTAGGCAATCGAGGCTATGGCTACACCTTC CASSLGNRGYGYTF
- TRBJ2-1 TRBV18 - TGTGCCAGCTCACCCCCGGACAGGGGACTAGCTAATGAGCAGTTCTTC CASSPPDRGLANEQFF
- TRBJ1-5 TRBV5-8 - TGTGCCAGCAGCCCTGCTCAGCCCCAGCATTTT CASSPAQPQHF
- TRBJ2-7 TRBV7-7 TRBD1 TGTGCCAGCAGCCCGGGACAGGGCAACGAGCAGTACTTC CASSPGQGNEQYF
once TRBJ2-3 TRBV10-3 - TGTGCCATCACTTCGGGGTCTAGCACAGATACGCAGTATTTT CAITSGSSTDTQYF
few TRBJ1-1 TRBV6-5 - TGTGCCAGCAGTTACTCGAGAACTGAAGCTTTCTTT CASSYSRTEAFF
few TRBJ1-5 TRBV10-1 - TGCGCCAGGGGGACGGGCTCGGCGGCTCAGCCCCAGCATTTT CARGTGSAAQPQHF
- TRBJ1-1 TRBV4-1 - TGCGCCAGCAGGGGAGGACGGACTAACATGAACACTGAAGCTTTCTTT CASRGGRTNMNTEAFF
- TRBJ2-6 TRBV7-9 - TGTGCCAGCAGCTTCTCCGGTCACTCTGGGGCCAACGTCCTGACTTTC CASSFSGHSGANVLTF
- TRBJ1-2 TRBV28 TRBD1 TGTGCCAGCTGCGGGACACAGGGGCACTTATATGGCTACACCTTC CASCGTQGHLYGYTF
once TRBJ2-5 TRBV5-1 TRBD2 TGCGCCAGCAGCTCCGGGACTAGCGGGAGTGTGGAGACCCAGTACTTC CASSSGTSGSVETQYF
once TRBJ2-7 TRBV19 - TGTGCCAGTAGTATATCGGCGGACTCCTACGAGCAGTACTTC CASSISADSYEQYF
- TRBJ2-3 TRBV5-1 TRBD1 TGCGCCAGCAGCTCGACAGGGGTTAGCACAGATACGCAGTATTTT CASSSTGVSTDTQYF
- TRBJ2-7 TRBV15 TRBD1 TGTGCCACCAGGGGACAGGGAAAGGTCGAGCAGTACTTC CATRGQGKVEQYF
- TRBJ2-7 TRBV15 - TGTGCCACCAGCAGAGGCAACGGGAACTACGAGCAGTACTTC CATSRGNGNYEQYF
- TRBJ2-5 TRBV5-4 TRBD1 TGTGCCAGCAGCAGAGACCAGGGGGCCCAAGAGACCCAGTACTTC CASSRDQGAQETQYF
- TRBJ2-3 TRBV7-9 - TGTGCCAGCAGCTTAGCTGGGGGCACTCGCACAGATACGCAGTATTTT CASSLAGGTRTDTQYF
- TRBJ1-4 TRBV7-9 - TGTGCCAGCAGCTCCAACCGTGGGTTGGAAAAACTGTTTTTT CASSSNRGLEKLFF
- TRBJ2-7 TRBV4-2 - TGTGCCAGCAGCCAAGTCGGGGAAGGCGAGCAGTACTTC CASSQVGEGEQYF
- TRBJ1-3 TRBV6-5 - TGTGCCAGCAGTTACCTGCATGTAGGCGGGAGTAACACCATATATTTT CASSYLHVGGSNTIYF
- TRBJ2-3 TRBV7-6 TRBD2 TGTGCCAGCAGCTTAGGACTAGCTGGCACAGATACGCAGTATTTT CASSLGLAGTDTQYF
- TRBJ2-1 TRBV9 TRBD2 TGTGCCAGCAGCGTAGCAAGCGGGAGTGTAAATGAGCAGTTCTTC CASSVASGSVNEQFF
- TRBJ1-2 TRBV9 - TGTGCCAGCAGCGTGGGGGGACTTAACTATGGCTACACCTTC CASSVGGLNYGYTF
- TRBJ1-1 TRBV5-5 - TGTGCCAGCACCCCCGACACTATGAACACTGAAGCTTTCTTT CASTPDTMNTEAFF
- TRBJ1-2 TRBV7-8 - TGTGCCAGCAGCCCCCGAATTAACTATGGCTACACCTTC CASSPRINYGYTF
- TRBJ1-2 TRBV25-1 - TGCCGCCATATTTATGGCTACACCTTC CRHIYGYTF
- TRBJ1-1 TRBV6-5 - TGTGCCAGCCGGGGAAGGGCCCTAGGGAACACTGAAGCTTTCTTT CASRGRALGNTEAFF
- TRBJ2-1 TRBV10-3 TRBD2 TGTGCCATCAGTACATCACAAGCGGGACTCGGCGATGAGCAGTTCTTC CAISTSQAGLGDEQFF
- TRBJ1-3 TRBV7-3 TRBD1 TGTGCCAGCAGCTTAAAAGGAGGGGGCGCTGGAAACACCATATATTTT CASSLKGGGAGNTIYF
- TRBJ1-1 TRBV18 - TGTGCCAGCTCACGACGGGCGGAGGCGGACACTGAAGCTTTCTTT CASSRRAEADTEAFF
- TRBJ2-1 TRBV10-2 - TGCGCCAGCAGTGACTACCCAGACAGGTCCTACAATGAGCAGTTCTTC CASSDYPDRSYNEQFF
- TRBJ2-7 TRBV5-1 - TGCGCCAGCAGACCGGACCCAGACTCCTACGAGCAGTACTTC CASRPDPDSYEQYF